This T cell receptor (beta chain) derives from a study of control samples from healthy donors and cancer patients (dated by TCRdb to about 2020). The germline V gene yields SGHNT for CDR1 and YENEEA for CDR2. Cut back by 0 bases and 5 bases, the V and J ends lie 10 bases apart. Inclusive of the bounding cysteine and phenylalanine, the CDR3 is 14 residues long. CDR3 DNA only is kept here, 42 bases in frame from base 1. Receptor libraries were prepared by the immunoSEQ multiplex PCR assay. As stored in TCRdb, this immuneACCESS dataset retains in-frame rearrangements with V and J assigned. A fraction of the clones does not appear; measured against another copy, unresolved V genes explain less than half of the discrepancy, and the remainder lacks a known reason. The sample contains some 150,000 clones, around 90% of them found a single time. The ten largest make up 4.9% of the sample. Comments on this clone: Which antigen it targets is not known. No much larger clone exists at a distance of one base, and base qualities are not known.

Sequencing was performed on blood. The rearrangement joined TRBV11-3 to TRBJ1-1; the D gene is unclear. The receptor was derived from a man aged 25-45 years in good health. The CDR3 region reads CASSLDTPGTEAFF. The DNA reads TGTGCCAGCAGCTTAGATACCCCGGGGACTGAAGCTTTCTTT.